This TCR beta chain was sequenced in a study of control samples from healthy donors and cancer patients. The germline V and J ends were trimmed by 1 base and 3 bases, with 9 bases remaining between them. Germline V CDR1 and CDR2: SGHTA, FQGNSA. The CDR3 extends over 15 amino acids. The method was immunoSEQ multiplex PCR; TCRdb's version includes in-frame clones alone and lacks a portion of them. Of 150,000 to 200,000 clones listed, roughly 92% were seen once; the top ten hold approximately 1.5%. V usage is TRBV7-2 and J usage is TRBJ1-4; D is unresolved. Sequencing used blood. The TCR was taken from a young man in good health. The CDR3 nucleotides read TGTGCCAGCAGCTTAGGGGTCTTCCCTAATGAAAAACTGTTTTTT. This sequence encodes CASSLGVFPNEKLFF.